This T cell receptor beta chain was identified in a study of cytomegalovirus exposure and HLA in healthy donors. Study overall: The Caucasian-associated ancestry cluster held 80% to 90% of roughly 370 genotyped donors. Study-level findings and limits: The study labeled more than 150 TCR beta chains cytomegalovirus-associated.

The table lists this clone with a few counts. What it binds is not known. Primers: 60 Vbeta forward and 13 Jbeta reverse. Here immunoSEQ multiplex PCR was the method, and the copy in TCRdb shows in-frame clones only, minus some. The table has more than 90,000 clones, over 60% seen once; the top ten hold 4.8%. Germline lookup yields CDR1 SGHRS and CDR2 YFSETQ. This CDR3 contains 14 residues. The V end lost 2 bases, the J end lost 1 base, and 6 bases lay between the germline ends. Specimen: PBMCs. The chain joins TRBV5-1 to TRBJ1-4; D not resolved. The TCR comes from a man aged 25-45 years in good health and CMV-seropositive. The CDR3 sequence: CASSLGRTNEKLFF. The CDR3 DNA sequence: TGCGCCAGCAGCTTAGGGAGAACTAATGAAAAACTGTTTTTT.